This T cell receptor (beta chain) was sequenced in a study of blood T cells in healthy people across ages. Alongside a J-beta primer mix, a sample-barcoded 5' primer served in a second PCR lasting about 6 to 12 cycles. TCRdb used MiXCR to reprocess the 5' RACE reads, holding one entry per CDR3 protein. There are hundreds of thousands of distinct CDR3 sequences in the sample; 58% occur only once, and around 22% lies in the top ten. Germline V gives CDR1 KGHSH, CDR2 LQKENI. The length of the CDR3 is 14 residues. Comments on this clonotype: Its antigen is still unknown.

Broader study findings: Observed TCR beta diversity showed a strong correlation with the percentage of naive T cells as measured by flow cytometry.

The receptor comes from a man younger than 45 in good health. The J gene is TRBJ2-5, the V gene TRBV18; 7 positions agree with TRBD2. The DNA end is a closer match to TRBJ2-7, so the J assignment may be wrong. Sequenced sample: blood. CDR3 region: CASSLGLERYEQYF. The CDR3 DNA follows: TGTGCCAGCTCACTCGGACTAGAACGCTACGAGCAGTACTTC.